The 10 T cell receptor beta chains presented below share a single source sample, sequenced in a study of response to subunit inactivated influenza vaccine. TCRdb analysed the RT-PCR reads with MiXCR anew, one entry per CDR3 protein. The table shows 530,000 or so distinct CDR3 sequences, with about 25% occurring only once. Here the sequenced sample was CD4+ T cells sorted from PBMCs, taken less than 6 days after vaccination. Every receptor here comes from a man in his fifties who received an inactivated influenza vaccine.

This clonotype has just a few counts. The CDR3, as DNA: TGTGCCATCAGGAAGACTAGCGCCGGGGATGAGCAGTTCTTC. This codes for CAIRKTSAGDEQFF. The chain combines TRBV10-3 with TRBJ2-1, with 8 bases fitting TRBD2. CDR3 length: 14 amino acids. Germline V gene data show CDR1 as ENHRY and CDR2 as SYGVKD. V lost 6 bases to trimming and J lost 8 bases; unmatched junction nucleotides: 9.

The V gene is TRBV5-1, the J gene TRBJ2-1, with unresolved D. V gave up 0 bases and J gave up 4 bases, with 11 bases separating them. This CDR3 has 15 amino acids. Germline lookup yields CDR1 SGHRS and CDR2 YFSETQ. The CDR3 region is CASSLGARNYNEQFF. Written as DNA, the CDR3 is TGCGCCAGCAGCTTGGGGGCTAGGAATTACAATGAGCAGTTCTTC. The full variable domain, its missing parts supplied by reference TRBV5-1 and TRBJ2-1, is KAGVTQTPRYLIKTRGQQVTLSCSPISGHRSVSWYQQTPGQGLQFLFEYFSETQRNKGNFPGRFSGRQFSNSRSEMNVSTLELGDSALYLCASSLGARNYNEQFFGPGTRLTVL.

CDR3 sequence (DNA): TGTGCCAGCAGACCATTAGTGCTCCAAGAGACCCAGTACTTC. Residues: CASRPLVLQETQYF. V usage is TRBV27 and J usage is TRBJ2-5; D gene ambiguous. Germline CDR1 MNHEY, CDR2 SMNVEV (reference sequence). The CDR3 length is 14 residues. Deletions cut 6 bases from V and 1 base from J, with 12 bases between.

The table lists this clonotype with a few counts. CDR3 bases: TGTGCCACCAGTGATGGGGCTTGGGTAGCGGGAGGAGACAATGAGCAGTTCTTC. This codes for CATSDGAWVAGGDNEQFF. The genes are TRBV24-1 and TRBJ2-1, with 10 bases identical to TRBD2. V gave up 3 bases and J gave up 5 bases; unmatched junction bases: 12. The germline gives CDR1 KGHDR, CDR2 SFDVKD. There are 18 residues in the CDR3.

The table lists this clonotype with a count of one. The chain couples TRBV29-1 to TRBJ1-2; no reliable D call. The CDR3 runs 12 residues. The V end was cut by 3 bases, the J end by 4 bases, with 9 bases between. Germline values: CDR1 SQVTM, CDR2 ANQGSEA. The CDR3 loop reads CSVDWAAYGYTF. The CDR3 DNA follows: TGCAGCGTTGATTGGGCAGCCTATGGCTACACCTTC.

This clonotype has a handful of counts. The chain carries TRBV5-6 and TRBJ2-4; TRBD1 agrees at 7 bases. The ends lost 4 bases at V and 5 bases at J; junction bases unmatched: 6. CDR1 and CDR2 (germline): SGHDT, YYEEEE. This CDR3 is 14 amino acids long. The CDR3 loop is CASSHRQGQNIQYF. The CDR3 region has the DNA TGTGCCAGCAGCCATAGACAGGGCCAAAACATTCAGTACTTC. Complete variable domain (other parts from reference TRBV5-6 and TRBJ2-4): DAGVTQSPTHLIKTRGQQVTLRCSPKSGHDTVSWYQQALGQGPQFIFQYYEEEERQRGNFPDRFSGHQFPNYSSELNVNALLLGDSALYLCASSHRQGQNIQYFGAGTRLSVL.

This clonotype was found a few times. The V and J genes are TRBV20-1 and TRBJ2-1, with a tentative D call TRBD1 (6 bases). The V end lost 1 base, the J end lost 9 bases, and 16 bases lay between the germline ends. The CDR3 has 14 residues. Germline V gives CDR1 DFQATT, CDR2 SNEGSKA (reference sequence). CDR3 sequence (DNA): TGCAGTGCTAGAGGGACTCAAATAGGGGGTGAGCAGTTCTTC. Protein: CSARGTQIGGEQFF.

This clonotype was detected ten times or more. This chain joins TRBV5-1 and TRBJ1-2, with D possibly matching TRBD1 (6 bases). V lost 0 bases to trimming and J lost 8 bases, with 11 bases between them. Looked up from germline, CDR1 is SGHRS and CDR2 is YFSETQ. The length of the CDR3 is 13 residues. The CDR3 coding sequence is TGCGCCAGCAGCTTGGAGACAGGACGGGGCTACACCTTC. Translation: CASSLETGRGYTF.

Only a few counts were recorded for this clonotype. The CDR3 sequence: CASSVSAETQYF. CDR3 nucleotide sequence: TGTGCCAGCAGTGTATCAGCAGAGACCCAGTACTTC. The J gene is TRBJ2-5, the V gene TRBV2; D call uncertain. Germline V gives CDR1 SNHLY, CDR2 FYNNEI. With 4 bases removed from V and 4 bases from J, the gap between germline ends came to 7 bases. The CDR3 is 12 amino acids. The full variable domain, its missing parts supplied by reference TRBV2 and TRBJ2-5, is EPEVTQTPSHQVTQMGQEVILRCVPISNHLYFYWYRQILGQKVEFLVSFYNNEISEKSEIFDDQFSVERPDGSNFTLKIRSTKLEDSAMYFCASSVSAETQYFGPGTRLLVL.

CDR3 DNA sequence: TGTGCCAGCAGCTTAATAGAGTTGAAGACCGGGGAGCTGTTTTTT. Protein: CASSLIELKTGELFF. The chain joins TRBV11-2 to TRBJ2-2; D ambiguous. CDR1 and CDR2 from the germline V gene are SGHAT and FQNNGV. This CDR3 has 15 amino acids. V was trimmed by 2 bases and J by 5 bases, leaving 12 bases between them.